The present T cell receptor (beta chain) was sequenced within a study of PD-L1 blockade in urothelial cancer. Looking at the study overall: Around 2014 therapy began: atezolizumab 1,200 mg intravenously every 3 weeks. Researchers found blood samples held a median of roughly 140,000 T cells. Bladder-origin urothelial cancer in males covered twenty-five of 29 patients.

The CDR3 consists of 18 residues. Germline V lookup: CDR1 LNHDA, CDR2 SQIVND (reference sequence). The V and J ends lost 3 bases and 0 bases respectively, with 18 bases between them. This table comes from immunoSEQ multiplex PCR, and its TCRdb copy is limited to in-frame clones, with some not included. Of tens of thousands of clones in the sample, 86% are singletons; the top ten hold less than 3%. Pretreatment and on-treatment samples were taken, numbering 1 to 8 per patient. The specimen was PBMCs, collected around atezolizumab (anti-PD-L1) treatment. This rearrangement joins TRBV19 to TRBJ2-4; D perhaps matches TRBD2 (6 bases). The sequence was collected from a man over 45 with urothelial cancer. This CDR3 reads CASSMRDSPALAKNIQYF. As DNA, the CDR3 is TGTGCCAGTAGTATGAGGGACTCCCCAGCACTAGCCAAAAACATTCAGTACTTC. Together with reference TRBV19 and TRBJ2-4, the CDR3 gives the full variable domain: DGGITQSPKYLFRKEGQNVTLSCEQNLNHDAMYWYRQDPGQGLRLIYYSQIVNDFQKGDIAEGYSVSREKKESFPLTVTSAQKNPTAFYLCASSMRDSPALAKNIQYFGAGTRLSVL.